What follows is one TCR beta chain and its context. The germline gives CDR1 WSHSY, CDR2 SAAADI. This CDR3 is built from 15 residues. V shed 3 bases and J 5 bases; nucleotides not matched to a gene: 8. Clones were sequenced by immunoSEQ multiplex PCR, and TCRdb holds only the in-frame ones, with some missing. The sample records 6,500 to 9,000 clones, roughly 90% being singletons. This sample is part of a study of chemoradiotherapy in HPV16-positive cancers. This sample comprised tumor tissue, obtained from a patient who underwent chemoradiotherapy. The clonotype was recovered from a human donor with HPV-associated anogenital cancer. The genes are TRBV10-2 and TRBJ1-1; 8 nucleotides line up with TRBD1. The CDR3 nucleotides are TGCGCCAGCAGTGACCCAGGGGGCCGCTGGACTGAAGCTTTCTTT. Translation: CASSDPGGRWTEAFF.